These T cell receptor beta chains were read from a single sample in a study of blood T cell repertoires in COVID-19. TCRdb keeps only in-frame clones here, not all; method: immunoSEQ multiplex PCR. The repertoire holds tens of thousands of clones, with 87% as singletons. The sequencing sample was made of peripheral blood. The receptors derive from a woman in her forties or fifties with COVID-19, enrolled during active disease. CDR3s include the opening cysteine and the closing phenylalanine or tryptophan. Each record gives: V gene, clone size, D gene, J gene, CDR3 DNA, CDR3 protein. D genes are given only for firm matches. Size is omitted from some rows. Given values are once, few, many or a class for expanded clones.

TRBV5-8	.	.	TRBJ1-6	TGTGCCAGCAACCTCGCAGCACCCCTCCACTTT	CASNLAAPLHF
TRBV27	.	.	TRBJ1-3	TGTGCCAGCAGGAACCTCGGTAGCTCTGGAAACACCATATATTTT	CASRNLGSSGNTIYF
TRBV28	.	TRBD1	TRBJ1-5	TGTGCCAGCAGTTTTTCGGACAGGGTCCGTCAGCCCCAGCATTTT	CASSFSDRVRQPQHF
TRBV9	.	TRBD1	TRBJ1-2	TGTGCCAGCAGCGTAGTCCCGACAGGGGGGGGCTACACCTTC	CASSVVPTGGGYTF
TRBV29-1	.	.	TRBJ1-1	TGCAGCGTGGACTCTAGGTTGAACACTGAAGCTTTCTTT	CSVDSRLNTEAFF
TRBV19	.	.	TRBJ1-2	TGTGCCAGTAGTATCCTGGACAGATATGGCTACACCTTC	CASSILDRYGYTF
TRBV27	few	TRBD1	TRBJ1-2	TGTGCCAGTGGCAGACAGGGGAATGGCTACACCTTC	CASGRQGNGYTF
TRBV28	.	TRBD2	TRBJ2-5	TGTGCCAGCAGTTTATCCGGGACTAGCGGGAATCGGGATGGAGAGACCCAGTACTTC	CASSLSGTSGNRDGETQYF
TRBV5-4	once	TRBD1	TRBJ2-7	TGTGCCAGCAGCTTCCGACAGGGACCATGGGGCGAGCAGTACTTC	CASSFRQGPWGEQYF
TRBV4-1	.	TRBD1	TRBJ2-6	TGCGCCAGCAGCCCAGCAGGGGGCGCGGGAGGGGCCAACGTCCTGACTTTC	CASSPAGGAGGANVLTF
TRBV15	.	.	TRBJ2-1	TGTGCCACCAGCAGAGATCCGGCGGGCCTGGCCTACAATGAGCAGTTCTTC	CATSRDPAGLAYNEQFF
TRBV12-3/TRBV12-4	.	.	TRBJ1-4	TGTGCCAGCAGCTACAATGAAAAACTGTTTTTT	CASSYNEKLFF
TRBV4-2	.	TRBD2	TRBJ2-2	TGTGCCAGCAGCCAAGATATGAGACTAGCGGGAGGAAAGAACACCGGGGAGCTGTTTTTT	CASSQDMRLAGGKNTGELFF
TRBV11-2	.	.	TRBJ2-3	TGTGCCAGCAGCTTAGGGCGGGTCGGGGCAGATACGCAGTATTTT	CASSLGRVGADTQYF
TRBV10-1	few	.	TRBJ2-1	TGCGCCAGCAGTGAAACAGCGGGCGGCTACGGATACAATGAGCAGTTCTTC	CASSETAGGYGYNEQFF
TRBV18	.	.	TRBJ1-1	TGTGCCAGCTCACCTTTACAGGGAAGTATCGCTGAAGCTTTCTTT	CASSPLQGSIAEAFF
TRBV28	few	.	TRBJ2-7	TGTGCCAGCAGTTTACAGGGGGGCCTACGCGAGCAGTACTTC	CASSLQGGLREQYF
TRBV12-3/TRBV12-4	once	.	TRBJ1-1	TGTGCCAGCAGCCTATACAGGGAGACTGAAGCTTTCTTT	CASSLYRETEAFF
TRBV7-8	.	.	TRBJ2-3	TGTGCCAGCAGCTTGCTAAGCACAGATACGCAGTATTTT	CASSLLSTDTQYF
TRBV11-2	.	TRBD2	TRBJ2-2	TGTGCCAGCAGCTTATTGACTAGCGGGAGTCGGACCGGGGAGCTGTTTTTT	CASSLLTSGSRTGELFF
TRBV11-2	.	.	TRBJ1-1	TGTGCCAGCCGGGAGACTGAAGCTTTCTTT	CASRETEAFF
TRBV6-6	.	.	TRBJ1-5	TGTGCCAGCAGCCCCCGGACACAGCAGCCCCAGCATTTT	CASSPRTQQPQHF
TRBV6-6	.	.	TRBJ2-3	TGTGCCAGCAGTTACTATGGAGACCGGCCGGATACGCAGTATTTT	CASSYYGDRPDTQYF
TRBV6-2/TRBV6-3	.	.	TRBJ2-5	TGTGCCAGCAGTTACGCTAGGATGGAGACCCAGTACTTC	CASSYARMETQYF
TRBV11-3	.	TRBD1	TRBJ2-7	TGTGCCAGCACGGGACAGGGGCAGGGCGAGCAGTACTTC	CASTGQGQGEQYF
TRBV6-5	.	.	TRBJ2-1	TGTGCCAGCAGTTCGGCTAGCGTATTTGGCAATGAGCAGTTCTTC	CASSSASVFGNEQFF
TRBV28	.	TRBD1	TRBJ1-5	TGTGCGAGCGGGGGGTTTCCGGACAGGGATGAGTTAAGCAATCAGCCCCAGCATTTT	CASGGFPDRDELSNQPQHF
TRBV6-5	.	TRBD2	TRBJ2-3	TGTGCCAGCGCTACACTAGCGGGAGGTTCTGATACGCAGTATTTT	CASATLAGGSDTQYF
TRBV11-3	.	.	TRBJ2-2	TGTGCCAGCAGCCCAGGATCCCGTTACACCGGGGAGCTGTTTTTT	CASSPGSRYTGELFF
TRBV13	.	.	TRBJ2-1	TGTGCCAGCAGCTTACACGGGGGATTGTACAATGAGCAGTTCTTC	CASSLHGGLYNEQFF
TRBV5-1	.	.	TRBJ2-3	TGCGCCAGCAGCTTGATTACTAGCACAGATACGCAGTATTTT	CASSLITSTDTQYF
TRBV27	.	TRBD1	TRBJ1-3	TGTGCCAGCAGTTTATCGTGGGACAGCGATAACTCTGGAAACACCATATATTTT	CASSLSWDSDNSGNTIYF
TRBV6-5	.	.	TRBJ1-6	TGTGCCAGCAGTTACGGGAACGGGGAATCACCCCTCCACTTT	CASSYGNGESPLHF
TRBV30	.	TRBD1	TRBJ1-2	TGTGCCTCGACAGGGGGCCCCTATGGCTACACCTTC	CASTGGPYGYTF
TRBV10-3	.	.	TRBJ1-2	TGTGCCATCAGTGTGAGTTCGGGTGGCTACACCTTC	CAISVSSGGYTF